The TCR beta chain under discussion was sequenced for a study of siplizumab effects on memory and regulatory T cells. This clone was observed once. Its antigen is still unknown. General study points: Proliferating CD4+ or CD8+ clones, roughly 75-95% of them, lacked an assignable naive or memory phenotype.

Clones were sequenced by immunoSEQ multiplex PCR, and TCRdb holds only the in-frame ones, with some missing. The sample holds around 77,000 clones; more than 80% are singletons and the top ten take approximately 30%. The CDR3 runs 16 residues. The V gene lost 4 bases and the J gene lost 6 bases, with 19 bases spanning the gap. Per germline, CDR1 SGDLS and CDR2 YYNGEE. The chain is built from TRBV9 and TRBJ2-2; a possible D gene is TRBD1 (5 bases). Sequenced: CD8+ T cells sorted from blood. The TCR sequence derives from a human donor in good health. The CDR3 DNA follows: TGTGCCAGCAGCTACACAGGTTCTCTGCTTCCCGGGGAGCTGTTTTTT. This sequence encodes CASSYTGSLLPGELFF.